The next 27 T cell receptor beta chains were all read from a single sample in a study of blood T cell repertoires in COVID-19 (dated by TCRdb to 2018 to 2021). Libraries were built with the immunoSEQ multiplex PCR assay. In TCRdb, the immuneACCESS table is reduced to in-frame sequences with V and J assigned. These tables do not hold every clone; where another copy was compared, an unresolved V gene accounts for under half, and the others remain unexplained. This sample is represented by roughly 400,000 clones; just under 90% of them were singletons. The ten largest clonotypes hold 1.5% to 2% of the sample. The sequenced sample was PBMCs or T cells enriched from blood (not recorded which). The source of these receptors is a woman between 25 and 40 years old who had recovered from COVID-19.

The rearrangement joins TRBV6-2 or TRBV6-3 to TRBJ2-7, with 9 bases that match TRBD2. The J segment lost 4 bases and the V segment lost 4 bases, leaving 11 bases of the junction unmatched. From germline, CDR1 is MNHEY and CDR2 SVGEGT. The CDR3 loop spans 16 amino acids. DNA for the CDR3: TGTGCCAGCAGTTTCGACCTTAGCGGGGGACATTACGAGCAGTACTTC. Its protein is CASSFDLSGGHYEQYF.

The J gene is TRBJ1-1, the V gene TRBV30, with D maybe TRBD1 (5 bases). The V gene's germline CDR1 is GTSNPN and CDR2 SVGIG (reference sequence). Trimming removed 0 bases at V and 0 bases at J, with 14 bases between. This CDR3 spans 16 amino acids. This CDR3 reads CAWSVQVGFMNTEAFF. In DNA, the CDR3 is TGTGCCTGGAGTGTACAGGTGGGGTTTATGAACACTGAAGCTTTCTTT. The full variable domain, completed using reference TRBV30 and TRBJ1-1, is SQTIHQWPATLVQPVGSPLSLECTVEGTSNPNLYWYRQAAGRGLQLLFYSVGIGQISSEVPQNLSASRPQDRQFILSSKKLLLSDSGFYLCAWSVQVGFMNTEAFFGQGTRLTVV.

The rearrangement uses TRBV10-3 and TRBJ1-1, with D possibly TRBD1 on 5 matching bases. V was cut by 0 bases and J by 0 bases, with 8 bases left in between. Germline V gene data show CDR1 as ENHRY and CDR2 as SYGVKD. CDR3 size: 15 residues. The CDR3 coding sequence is TGTGCCATCAGTGAGTCCTGGACACTGAACACTGAAGCTTTCTTT. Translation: CAISESWTLNTEAFF.

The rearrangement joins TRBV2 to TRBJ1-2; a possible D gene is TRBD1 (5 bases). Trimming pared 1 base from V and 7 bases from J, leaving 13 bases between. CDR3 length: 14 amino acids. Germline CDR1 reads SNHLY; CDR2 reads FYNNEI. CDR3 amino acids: CASSEEGGGGGYTF. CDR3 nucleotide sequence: TGTGCCAGCAGTGAAGAGGGTGGCGGGGGTGGCTACACCTTC.

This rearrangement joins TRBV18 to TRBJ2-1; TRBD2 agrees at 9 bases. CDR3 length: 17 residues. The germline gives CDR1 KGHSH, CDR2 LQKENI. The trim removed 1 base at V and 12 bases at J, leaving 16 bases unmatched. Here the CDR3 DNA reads TGTGCCAGCTCACCACTGGACCTTCCACCTAGCGGGAAGGGGCAGTTCTTC. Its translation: CASSPLDLPPSGKGQFF. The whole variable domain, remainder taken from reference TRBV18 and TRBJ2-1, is NAGVMQNPRHLVRRRGQEARLRCSPMKGHSHVYWYRQLPEEGLKFMVYLQKENIIDESGMPKERFSAEFPKEGPSILRIQQVVRGDSAAYFCASSPLDLPPSGKGQFFGPGTRLTVL.

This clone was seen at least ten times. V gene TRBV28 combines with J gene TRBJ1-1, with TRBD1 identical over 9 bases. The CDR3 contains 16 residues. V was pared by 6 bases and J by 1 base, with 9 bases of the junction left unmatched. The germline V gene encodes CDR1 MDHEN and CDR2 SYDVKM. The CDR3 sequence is CASRRSTGGANTEAFF. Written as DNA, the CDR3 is TGTGCCAGCAGGCGCAGCACAGGGGGCGCGAACACTGAAGCTTTCTTT.

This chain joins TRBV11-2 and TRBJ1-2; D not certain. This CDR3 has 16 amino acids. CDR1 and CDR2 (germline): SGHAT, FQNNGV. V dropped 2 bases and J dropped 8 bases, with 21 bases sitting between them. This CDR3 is CASSLLPGLDYRGYTF. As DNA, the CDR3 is TGTGCCAGCAGCTTACTGCCGGGCCTCGACTATCGGGGCTACACCTTC.

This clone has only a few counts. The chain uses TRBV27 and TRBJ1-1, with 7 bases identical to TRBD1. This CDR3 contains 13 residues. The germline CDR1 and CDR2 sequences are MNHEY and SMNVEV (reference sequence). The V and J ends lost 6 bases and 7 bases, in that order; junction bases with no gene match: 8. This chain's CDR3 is CASSPTGADEAFF. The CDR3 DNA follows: TGTGCCAGCAGCCCTACAGGGGCAGATGAAGCTTTCTTT.

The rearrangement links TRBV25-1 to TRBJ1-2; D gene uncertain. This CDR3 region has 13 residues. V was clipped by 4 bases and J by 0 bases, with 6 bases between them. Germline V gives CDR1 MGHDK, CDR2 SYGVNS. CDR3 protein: CASSGRSNYGYTF. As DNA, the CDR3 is TGTGCCAGCAGTGGGCGGTCTAACTATGGCTACACCTTC.

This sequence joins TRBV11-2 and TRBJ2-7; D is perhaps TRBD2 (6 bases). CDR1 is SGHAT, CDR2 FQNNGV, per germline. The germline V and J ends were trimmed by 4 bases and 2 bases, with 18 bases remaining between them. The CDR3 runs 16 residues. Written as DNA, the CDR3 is TGTGCCAGCAGCTCCCCGGGACTTCAGAACCCCTACGAGCAGTACTTC. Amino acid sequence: CASSSPGLQNPYEQYF.

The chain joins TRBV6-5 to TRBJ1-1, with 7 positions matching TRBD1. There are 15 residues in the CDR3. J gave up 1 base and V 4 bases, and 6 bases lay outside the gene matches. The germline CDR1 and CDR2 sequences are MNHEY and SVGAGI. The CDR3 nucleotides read TGTGCCAGCAGTTCGACCAGGGGGGCGAACACTGAAGCTTTCTTT. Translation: CASSSTRGANTEAFF.

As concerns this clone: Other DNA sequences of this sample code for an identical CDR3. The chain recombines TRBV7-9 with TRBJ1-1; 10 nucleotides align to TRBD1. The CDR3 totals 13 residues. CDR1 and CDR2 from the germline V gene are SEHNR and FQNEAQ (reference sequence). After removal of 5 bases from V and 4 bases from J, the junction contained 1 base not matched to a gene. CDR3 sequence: CASSRQGATEAFF. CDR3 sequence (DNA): TGTGCCAGCAGCAGACAGGGGGCCACTGAAGCTTTCTTT.

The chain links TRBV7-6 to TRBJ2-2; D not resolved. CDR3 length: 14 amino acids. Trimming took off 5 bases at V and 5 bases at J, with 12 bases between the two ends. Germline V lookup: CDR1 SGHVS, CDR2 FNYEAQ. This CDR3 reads CASSPQSWTGELFF. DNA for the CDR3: TGTGCCAGCAGCCCACAGTCTTGGACCGGGGAGCTGTTTTTT.

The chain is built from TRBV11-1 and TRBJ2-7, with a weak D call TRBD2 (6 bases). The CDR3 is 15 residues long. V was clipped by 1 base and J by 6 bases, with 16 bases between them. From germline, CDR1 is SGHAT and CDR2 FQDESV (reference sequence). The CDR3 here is CASSLGGDRGSEQYF. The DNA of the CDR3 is TGTGCCAGCAGCTTAGGGGGGGACCGAGGATCCGAGCAGTACTTC.

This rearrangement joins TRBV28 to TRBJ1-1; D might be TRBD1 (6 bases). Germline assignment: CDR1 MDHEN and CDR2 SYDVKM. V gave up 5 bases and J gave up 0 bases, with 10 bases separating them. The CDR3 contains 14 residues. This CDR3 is CASSPDRLNTEAFF. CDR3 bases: TGTGCCAGCAGTCCGGACAGATTGAACACTGAAGCTTTCTTT.

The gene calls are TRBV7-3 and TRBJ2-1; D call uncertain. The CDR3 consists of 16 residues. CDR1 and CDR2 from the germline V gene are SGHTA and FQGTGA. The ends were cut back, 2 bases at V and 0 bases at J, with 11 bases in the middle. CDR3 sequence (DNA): TGTGCCAGCAGCTTACACTCTTCGAGCTCCTACAATGAGCAGTTCTTC. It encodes CASSLHSSSSYNEQFF. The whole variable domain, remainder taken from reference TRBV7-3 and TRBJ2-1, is GAGVSQTPSNKVTEKGKYVELRCDPISGHTALYWYRQSLGQGPEFLIYFQGTGAADDSGLPNDRFFAVRPEGSVSTLKIQRTERGDSAVYLCASSLHSSSSYNEQFFGPGTRLTVL.

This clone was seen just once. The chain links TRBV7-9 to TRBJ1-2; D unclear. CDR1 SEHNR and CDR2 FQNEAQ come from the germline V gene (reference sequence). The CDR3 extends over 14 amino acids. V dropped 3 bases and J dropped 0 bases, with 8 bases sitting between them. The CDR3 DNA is TGTGCCAGCAGCTTCACAGCTTCTAACTATGGCTACACCTTC. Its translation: CASSFTASNYGYTF. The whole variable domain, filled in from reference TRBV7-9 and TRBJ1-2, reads DTGVSQNPRHKITKRGQNVTFRCDPISEHNRLYWYRQTLGQGPEFLTYFQNEAQLEKSRLLSDRFSAERPKGSFSTLEIQRTEQGDSAMYLCASSFTASNYGYTFGSGTRLTVV.

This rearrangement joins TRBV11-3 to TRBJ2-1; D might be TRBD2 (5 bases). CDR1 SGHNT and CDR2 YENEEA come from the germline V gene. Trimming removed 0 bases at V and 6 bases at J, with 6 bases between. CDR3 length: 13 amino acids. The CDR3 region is CASSLDLANEQFF. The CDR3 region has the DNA TGTGCCAGCAGCTTAGATCTAGCCAATGAGCAGTTCTTC.

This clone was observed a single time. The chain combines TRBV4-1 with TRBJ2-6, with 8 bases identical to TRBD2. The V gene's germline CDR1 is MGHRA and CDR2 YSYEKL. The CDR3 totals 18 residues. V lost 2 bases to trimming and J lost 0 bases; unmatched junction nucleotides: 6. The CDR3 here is CASSQLSGVVSGANVLTF. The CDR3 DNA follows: TGCGCCAGCAGCCAACTTAGCGGGGTTGTCTCTGGGGCCAACGTCCTGACTTTC.

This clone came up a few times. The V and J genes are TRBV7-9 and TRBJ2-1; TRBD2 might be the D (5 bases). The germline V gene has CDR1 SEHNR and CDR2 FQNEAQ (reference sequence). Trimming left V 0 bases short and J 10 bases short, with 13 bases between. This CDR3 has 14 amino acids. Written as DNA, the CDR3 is TGTGCCAGCAGCTTAGCGGGAGTCACCCCGGAGCAGTTCTTC. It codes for CASSLAGVTPEQFF.

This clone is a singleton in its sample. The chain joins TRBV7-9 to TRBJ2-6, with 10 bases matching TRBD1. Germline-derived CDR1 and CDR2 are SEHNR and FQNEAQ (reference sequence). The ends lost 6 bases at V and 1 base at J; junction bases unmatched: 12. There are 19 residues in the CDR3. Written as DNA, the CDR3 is TGTGCCAGCAGAGGTAGGGACAGGGGCTATTCGTCTGGGGCCAACGTCCTGACTTTC. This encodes CASRGRDRGYSSGANVLTF.

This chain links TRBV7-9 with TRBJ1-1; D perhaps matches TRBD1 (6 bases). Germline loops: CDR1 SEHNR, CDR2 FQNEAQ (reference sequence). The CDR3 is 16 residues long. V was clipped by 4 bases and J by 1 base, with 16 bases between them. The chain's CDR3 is CASSSLNRERNTEAFF. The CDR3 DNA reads TGTGCCAGCAGCTCGCTAAACAGGGAGCGGAACACTGAAGCTTTCTTT.

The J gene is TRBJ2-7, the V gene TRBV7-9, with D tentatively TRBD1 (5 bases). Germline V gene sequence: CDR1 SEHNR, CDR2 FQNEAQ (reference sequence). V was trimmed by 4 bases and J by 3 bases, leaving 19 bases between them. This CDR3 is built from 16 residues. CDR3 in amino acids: CASSYLQQIGVYEQYF. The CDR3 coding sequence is TGTGCCAGCAGCTATTTACAGCAAATAGGGGTCTACGAGCAGTACTTC.

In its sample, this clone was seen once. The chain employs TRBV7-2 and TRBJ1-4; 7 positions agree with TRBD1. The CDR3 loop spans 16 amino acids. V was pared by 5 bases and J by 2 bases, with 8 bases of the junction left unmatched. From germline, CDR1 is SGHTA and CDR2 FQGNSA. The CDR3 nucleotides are TGTGCCAGCAGCACCGGACAGGATGGCACTAATGAAAAACTGTTTTTT. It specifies CASSTGQDGTNEKLFF.

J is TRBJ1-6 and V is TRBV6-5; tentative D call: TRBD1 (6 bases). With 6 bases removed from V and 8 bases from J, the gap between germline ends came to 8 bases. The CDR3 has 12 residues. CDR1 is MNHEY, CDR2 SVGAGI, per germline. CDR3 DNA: TGTGCCAGCAGAAAGGGGGATTCACCCCTCCACTTT. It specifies CASRKGDSPLHF.

The CDR3 reads CASSEQGEAEAFF. DNA of the CDR3: TGTGCCAGCAGTGAGCAGGGGGAGGCTGAAGCTTTCTTT. The rearrangement uses TRBV6-4 and TRBJ1-1; TRBD1 matches at 7 bases. Germline V gene sequence: CDR1 MRHNA, CDR2 SNTAGT. The CDR3 length is 13 residues. The V segment lost 3 bases and the J segment 6 bases; nucleotides outside the gene matches: 4.

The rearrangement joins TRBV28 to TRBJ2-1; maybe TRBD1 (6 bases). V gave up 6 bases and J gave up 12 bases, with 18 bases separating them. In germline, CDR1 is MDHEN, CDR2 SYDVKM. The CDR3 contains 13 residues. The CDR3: CASSPDSSSMQFF. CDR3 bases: TGTGCCAGCAGCCCGGACAGTTCATCAATGCAGTTCTTC.